The T cell receptor (beta chain) described here comes from a study of response to subunit inactivated influenza vaccine. Study-wide results and caveats: Authors proposed each seasonal influenza vaccination draws in few new T cells.

Each CDR3 protein gets one entry after TCRdb re-called the RT-PCR reads with MiXCR. Found here are hundreds of thousands of distinct CDR3 sequences, approximately 14% of them singletons; the top ten hold around 10%. This clonotype was counted a few times. The antigen is unknown. Germline V gene sequence: CDR1 SGHVS, CDR2 FNYEAQ. V lost 0 bases, J lost 5 bases, and 19 bases lay in between. This CDR3 spans 17 amino acids. Material: PBMCs from blood, obtained 12 days after vaccination. The receptor was isolated from a man aged 50 to 59 who received an inactivated influenza vaccine. V and J are TRBV7-6 and TRBJ1-2; possibly TRBD1 for D (5 bases). The CDR3 protein is CASSLAFGGTASYGYTF. The CDR3 nucleotides are TGTGCCAGCAGCTTAGCGTTCGGGGGGACGGCGAGTTATGGCTACACCTTC.